This T cell receptor beta chain was sequenced during a study of blood T cell repertoires in COVID-19. Background on the study: T cells, B-cell-depleted T cells, or PBMCs supplied cDNA or gDNA.

With 1 base clipped from V and 3 bases from J, the junction kept 11 bases outside the gene matches. The CDR3 length is 19 residues. The germline V gene encodes CDR1 LGHDT and CDR2 YNNKEL (reference sequence). Authors' methods: Amplification of reference gene primers provided the estimated nucleated cell counts. TCRdb's table, derived via immunoSEQ multiplex PCR, lists solely in-frame clones and lacks some. V, J and clone size are taken as reported in that table, and D and trimming were inferred from the DNA itself. The sample carries around 140,000 clones, roughly 80% recorded once. This clonotype was obtained from a human donor in a cohort sampled during active COVID-19. This chain connects TRBV3-1 (or the pseudogene TRBV3-2) to TRBJ2-7, with 14 bases matching TRBD2. Sequences were obtained from peripheral blood. The CDR3 spells CASSQVREGTSGSIYEQYV. The CDR3 DNA reads TGTGCCAGCAGCCAAGTTCGCGAAGGGACTAGCGGGAGTATCTACGAGCAGTACGTC.